The sequence of this T cell receptor beta chain was determined in a study (dated by TCRdb to about 2015). A note on the overall study: Whether tumor-infiltrating Tregs in breast cancer are recruited from blood Tregs or converted in situ from other CD4+ T cell subsets was tested. Here is what the overall study found, with its caveats: The validation in the larger cohort was limited to a single TCR beta V-J rearrangement instead of whole repertoires. The greatest overlap of tumor-infiltrating Treg TCR alpha and beta sequences was observed with tumor naive CD4+ T cells, followed by blood naive CD4+ T cells. In terms of TCR gene usage, tumor memory CD4+ T cells clustered together with blood and lymph node memory CD4+ cells, as well as with lymph node naive CD4+ cells.

Full-length TCR variable regions were amplified by 5' RACE PCR with constant-region reverse primers, followed by semi-nested PCR with Nested Universal Primer A. The ReliaPrep RNA Cell Miniprep System was used to extract total RNA, which was then reverse transcribed into 5'RACE-ready cDNA with the SMARTer RACE 5'/3' Kit. Multiplex adaptors were used to barcode the full-length TCR alpha and beta libraries, which were then sequenced on an Illumina MiSeq. On the authors' methods: Sequencing data were pooled across the five patients for each of nine subset-tissue groups and compared by unsupervised clustering of TCR gene usage. The Morisita-Horn index was used to calculate repertoire similarity, with shared sequences weighted by how much each contributed to each repertoire. The raw public data were reprocessed by TCRdb itself: fastp quality trimming at Q25, MiXCR clonotype calling, in-frame beta chains only. Identical CDR3 proteins give one entry, which carries the most common genes and DNA. The V and J calls and clone size come from TCRdb's table, not from the authors' own analysis. Across this sample there are around 9,600 distinct CDR3 sequences, with 34% seen only once. The ten largest clones represent about 5% of the sample.

Relative to germline, V is 1 base shorter and J is 11 bases shorter, with 17 bases between their ends. The CDR3, from cysteine to phenylalanine, totals 14 residues. Left in the record is the CDR3 DNA by itself, 42 bases read in frame from the first base. For CDR1 and CDR2, the germline V gene lists SGHTA and FQGNSA. About this clonotype: Its antigen is still unknown. It has no much larger one-base neighbor in the sample; base qualities were not kept.

Cells that were CD4+CD25+CD127-/low were the ones isolated as Tregs. Tregs, naive and memory CD4+ T cells from tumor, blood and ipsilateral draining lymph nodes of a handful of breast cancer patients underwent full-length TCR alpha and beta sequencing. Ficoll density gradient centrifugation was used to isolate mononuclear cells from either lymph nodes or around 51 ml of peripheral blood. FACS confirmed that the sorted cell populations were more than 90% pure. This chain is built from TRBV7-2 and TRBJ1-1; possibly the D gene is TRBD1, per 5 matching bases. This TCR came from a female donor with breast cancer. The material sequenced was Tregs sorted from blood. This receptor has the CDR3 CASSLVMARGSAFF. The DNA sequence is as follows: TGTGCCAGCAGCTTAGTTATGGCCCGGGGGTCGGCTTTCTTT.